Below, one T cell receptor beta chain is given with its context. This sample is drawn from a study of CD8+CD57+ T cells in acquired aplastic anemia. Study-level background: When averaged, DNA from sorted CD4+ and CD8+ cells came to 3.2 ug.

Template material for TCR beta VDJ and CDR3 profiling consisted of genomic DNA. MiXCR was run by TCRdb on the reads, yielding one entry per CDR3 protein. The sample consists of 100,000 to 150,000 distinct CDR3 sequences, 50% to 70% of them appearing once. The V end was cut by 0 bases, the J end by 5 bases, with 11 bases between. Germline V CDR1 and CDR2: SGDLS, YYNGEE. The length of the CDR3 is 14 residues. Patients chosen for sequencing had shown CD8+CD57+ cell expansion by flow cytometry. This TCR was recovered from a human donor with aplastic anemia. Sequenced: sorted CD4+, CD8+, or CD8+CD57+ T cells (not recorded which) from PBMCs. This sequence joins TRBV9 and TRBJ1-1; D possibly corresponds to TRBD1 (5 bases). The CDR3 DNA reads TGTGCCAGCAGCGTAGGCACAGGCCTGACTGAAGCTTTCTTT. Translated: CASSVGTGLTEAFF.